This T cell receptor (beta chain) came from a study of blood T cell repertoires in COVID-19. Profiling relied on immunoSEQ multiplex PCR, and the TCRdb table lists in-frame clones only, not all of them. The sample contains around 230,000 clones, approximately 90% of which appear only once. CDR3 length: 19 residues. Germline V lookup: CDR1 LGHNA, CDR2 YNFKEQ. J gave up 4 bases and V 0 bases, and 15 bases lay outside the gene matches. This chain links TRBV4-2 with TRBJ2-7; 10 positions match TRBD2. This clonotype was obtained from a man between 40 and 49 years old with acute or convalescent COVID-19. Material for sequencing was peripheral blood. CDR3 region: CASSQETLAGPGTLYEQYF. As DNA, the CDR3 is TGTGCCAGCAGCCAAGAGACACTAGCGGGACCGGGGACCCTTTACGAGCAGTACTTC.